This T cell receptor beta chain is from a study of blood T cell repertoires in COVID-19. Authors' data handling: For nucleated cells, counts were estimated from reference gene primer amplification. TCRdb keeps only in-frame clones here, not all; method: immunoSEQ multiplex PCR. V and J calls and clone size come straight from that table; D and trimming were deduced from the DNA. The data contain roughly 140,000 clones, about 79% of them singletons. This clone is a singleton in its sample. Sequenced sample: peripheral blood. The TCR was taken from a woman aged 45-65 years in a cohort sampled during active or convalescent COVID-19.

The CDR3 region has the DNA TGTGCCAGCAGCTTGGGGGGGCCGGGGGAGCAGTTCTTC. It is translated as CASSLGGPGEQFF. The gene calls are TRBV5-6 and TRBJ2-1; a weak D match, TRBD1 (6 bases). CDR1 is SGHDT, CDR2 YYEEEE, per germline. Trimming shortened V by 0 bases and J by 10 bases, and 11 bases separated the two germline ends. This CDR3 contains 13 residues.